This TCR beta chain was sequenced during a study of T cell repertoires in cytomegalovirus infection. About the research overall: Signatures in public TCR beta sequences pointed to both CMV infection and matching HLA type.

The CDR3 contains 14 residues. The V end was cut by 5 bases, the J end by 1 base, with 11 bases between. Germline assignment: CDR1 LNHDA and CDR2 SQIVND (reference sequence). Worth noting for this clonotype: Its antigen is undetermined.

TCRdb itself ran the reads through MiXCR, one entry per CDR3 protein. The sample includes 380,000 or so distinct CDR3 sequences, just under 35% seen only once; the top ten take roughly 12%. The material sequenced was cultured PBMCs, taken from culture after CMV antigen stimulation. This receptor was identified in a human donor in good health (CMV status not recorded). Some clones in this sample may be carry-over from other donors' samples. The chain couples TRBV19 to TRBJ1-1; unclear D gene. The CDR3 nucleotides are TGTGCCAGTAGTCGGGCAGCTGAGAACACTGAAGCTTTCTTT. Amino acid sequence: CASSRAAENTEAFF.